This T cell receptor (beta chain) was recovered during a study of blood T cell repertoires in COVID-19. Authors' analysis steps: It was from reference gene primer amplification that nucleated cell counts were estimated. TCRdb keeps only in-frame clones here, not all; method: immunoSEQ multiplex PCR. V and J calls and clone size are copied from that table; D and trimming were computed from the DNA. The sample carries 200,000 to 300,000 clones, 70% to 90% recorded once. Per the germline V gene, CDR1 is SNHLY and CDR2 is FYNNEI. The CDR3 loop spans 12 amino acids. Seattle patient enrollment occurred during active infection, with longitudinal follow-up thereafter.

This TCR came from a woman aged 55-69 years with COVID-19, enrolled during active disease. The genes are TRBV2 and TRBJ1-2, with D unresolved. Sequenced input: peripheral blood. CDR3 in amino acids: CASAGSLRGYTF. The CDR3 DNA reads TGTGCTTCGGCCGGCAGCCTCAGGGGCTACACCTTC.